Listed here are 22 T cell receptor beta chains from one sample, sequenced in a study of regulatory T cells in long-lasting Graves disease. Regarding time point: newly diagnosed GD, antithyroid drugs for less than 3 months. PBMC RNA was the source of the TCR library. CDR3 regions were amplified by Arm-PCR using iRepertoire HTBI primers to build TCR beta libraries. Via MiXCR, TCRdb re-called the multiplex PCR reads, giving one row per CDR3 protein. The sample lists 500,000 or so distinct CDR3 sequences, under 20% seen once, with 12% in the top ten. These same data were also listed under a study on T cells in Graves' hyperthyroidism and ophthalmopathy.

This specimen was peripheral blood mononuclear cells (PBMCs), taken at new diagnosis, from a patient treated with antithyroid drugs. These receptors all come from a man aged 40-55 years with Graves disease.

The table lists this clonotype with a few counts. The J gene is TRBJ1-2, the V gene TRBV7-9; D perhaps matches TRBD1 (6 bases). The V gene's germline CDR1 is SEHNR and CDR2 FQNEAQ (reference sequence). V gave up 2 bases and J gave up 8 bases, with 21 bases separating them. The CDR3 loop spans 16 amino acids. DNA for the CDR3: TGTGCCAGCAGCTTATTTATAGGGGGACCGTTTGGCGGCTACACCTTC. Protein product: CASSLFIGGPFGGYTF.

This clonotype came up many times. This sequence joins TRBV7-9 and TRBJ2-1, with D possibly matching TRBD2 (5 bases). The CDR3 is 15 residues long. Germline CDR1 SEHNR, CDR2 FQNEAQ (reference sequence). V lost 2 bases, J lost 5 bases, and 13 bases lay in between. The CDR3 is CASSLYRGKHNEQFF. DNA of the CDR3: TGTGCCAGCAGCTTATACCGGGGTAAGCACAATGAGCAGTTCTTC.

This clonotype was picked up a small number of times. V usage is TRBV27 and J usage is TRBJ2-1; 10 bases fit TRBD2. Per germline, CDR1 MNHEY and CDR2 SMNVEV (reference sequence). The ends lost 1 base at V and 7 bases at J; junction bases unmatched: 10. The CDR3 covers 17 residues. CDR3 protein: CASSLYSGASGRNEQFF. CDR3 nucleotides: TGTGCCAGCAGTTTATATTCAGGGGCTAGCGGGAGAAATGAGCAGTTCTTC.

About this clonotype: This could be a read error, since a much larger clone is one nucleotide away. Since the CDR3 does not end with the conserved phenylalanine or tryptophan, this likely comes from a read error. CDR3 in DNA: TGTGCCAGCAGTTTATTGGGGGGGAAGAAAAACATTCAGTACCTC. It codes for CASSLLGGKKNIQYL. The chain links TRBV27 to TRBJ2-4; 7 positions match TRBD2. There are 15 residues in the CDR3. Germline V gene data show CDR1 as MNHEY and CDR2 as SMNVEV (reference sequence). Trimming removed 1 base from V and 4 bases from J; junction bases left unmatched: 4.

Ten or more counts support this clonotype. This chain joins TRBV7-9 and TRBJ2-7; no definite D call. V shed 1 base and J shed 2 bases, with 9 bases lying between them. The CDR3 sequence is 14 residues long. CDR1 SEHNR and CDR2 FQNEAQ come from the germline V gene (reference sequence). CDR3 bases: TGTGCCAGCAGCTTAGACCCGGGCCCCTACGAGCAGTACTTC. Protein product: CASSLDPGPYEQYF.

The table lists this clonotype with many counts. CDR3 sequence (DNA): TGTGCCACCAGTGACCAGGACAGGGGGTCGGTGGAGACCCAGTACTTC. It codes for CATSDQDRGSVETQYF. The rearrangement links TRBV24-1 to TRBJ2-5; 10 nucleotides agree with TRBD1. V dropped 4 bases and J dropped 5; count of bases not matched to a gene: 9. Germline V gene sequence: CDR1 KGHDR, CDR2 SFDVKD. The CDR3 loop spans 16 amino acids.

As for this clonotype: With a much larger clone just one base away, this may be a read error. Written as DNA, the CDR3 is TGTGCCAGCAGCTTAATATCGCGACCTATTGGGACCGGGGAGCTGGTTTTT. Encoded protein: CASSLISRPIGTGELVF. The V and J genes are TRBV7-8 and TRBJ2-2; D is perhaps TRBD1 or TRBD2 (5 bases each). The CDR3 spans 17 residues. From germline, CDR1 is SGHVS and CDR2 FQNEAQ.

This clonotype was seen repeatedly, ten times or more. In nucleotides, the CDR3 is TGTGCCAGCAATTCCCGGGGGGAGGAGGACGAGCAGTACTTC. Its protein product is CASNSRGEEDEQYF. The chain is built from TRBV28 and TRBJ2-7, with 7 positions matching TRBD2. The CDR3 consists of 14 residues. V gave up 7 bases and J gave up 5 bases; unmatched junction bases: 11. Germline V gives CDR1 MDHEN, CDR2 SYDVKM.

This clonotype was detected many times. This sequence joins TRBV2 and TRBJ2-7, with D possibly being TRBD1 (7 bases). There are 14 residues in the CDR3. V lost 5 bases, J lost 6 bases, and 17 bases lay in between. Germline CDR1 SNHLY, CDR2 FYNNEI. The CDR3 here is CASSRDSGSGEQYF. CDR3 DNA: TGTGCCAGCAGTCGGGACAGCGGGTCTGGCGAGCAGTACTTC.

This clonotype has only a few counts. This CDR3 reads CASSEARGAGELFF. CDR3 DNA: TGTGCCAGCAGTGAGGCTAGGGGAGCCGGGGAGCTGTTTTTT. The chain has TRBV2 and TRBJ2-2; D is possibly TRBD1 or TRBD2 (5 bases each). The V end lost 3 bases, the J end lost 6 bases, and 11 bases lay between the germline ends. The CDR3 has 14 residues. Germline lookup yields CDR1 SNHLY and CDR2 FYNNEI.

The sample holds many counts of this clonotype. This rearrangement joins TRBV5-1 to TRBJ2-5; D gene uncertain. CDR3 size: 14 residues. The V end lost 1 base, the J end lost 2 bases, and 9 bases lay between the germline ends. Germline V CDR1 and CDR2: SGHRS, YFSETQ. The CDR3 DNA reads TGCGCCAGCAGCTTGATTACGGTTCAAGAGACCCAGTACTTC. This encodes CASSLITVQETQYF.

There are many counts of this clonotype. This chain connects TRBV7-2 to TRBJ2-1; D uncertain. Germline V CDR1 and CDR2: SGHTA, FQGNSA. The CDR3 sequence is 15 residues long. Trimming stripped 5 bases from V and 2 bases from J, with 13 bases between. This chain's CDR3 is CASSPGGIAYNEQFF. Here the CDR3 DNA reads TGTGCCAGCAGCCCCGGTGGGATCGCCTACAATGAGCAGTTCTTC.

This clonotype was seen only a few times. The chain carries TRBV19 and TRBJ2-1; 8 bases fit TRBD1. Germline V gives CDR1 LNHDA, CDR2 SQIVND (reference sequence). Trimming removed 8 bases from V and 10 bases from J; junction bases left unmatched: 13. The CDR3 extends over 14 amino acids. The CDR3 region is CASALRQGTGEQFF. The CDR3 region has the DNA TGTGCCAGTGCTTTAAGACAGGGGACTGGGGAGCAGTTCTTC.

This clonotype has just a few counts. The chain recombines TRBV20-1 with TRBJ1-5; weak D call: TRBD1 (6 bases). This CDR3 comprises 13 residues. Germline V gene data show CDR1 as DFQATT and CDR2 as SNEGSKA (reference sequence). Trimming removed 1 base from V and 5 bases from J, with 9 bases in between. The CDR3: CSARGGGDQPQHF. As DNA, the CDR3 is TGCAGTGCTAGAGGAGGGGGGGATCAGCCCCAGCATTTT.

In its sample, this clonotype was seen many times. The rearrangement joins TRBV10-3 to TRBJ2-5, with 8 nucleotides matching TRBD1. The germline CDR1 and CDR2 sequences are ENHRY and SYGVKD. This CDR3 is built from 14 residues. With 5 bases clipped from V and 1 base from J, the junction kept 3 bases outside the gene matches. This chain's CDR3 is CAISLTGAQETQYF. The CDR3 coding sequence is TGTGCCATCAGTCTGACAGGGGCCCAAGAGACCCAGTACTTC.

The V gene is TRBV6-9, the J gene TRBJ2-1; 11 bases are a match to TRBD2. Germline lookup yields CDR1 MNHGY and CDR2 SVAAGI. The CDR3 length is 14 residues. V lost 3 bases and J lost 6; bases outside the gene matches: 1. CDR3 in DNA: TGTGCCAGCAGTTACGGGACTAGCGGCAATGAGCAGTTCTTC. Protein: CASSYGTSGNEQFF.

The sample holds many counts of this clonotype. The V and J genes are TRBV30 and TRBJ2-3; D is ambiguous. V shed 4 bases and J shed 5 bases, with 7 bases lying between them. Germline CDR1 reads GTSNPN; CDR2 reads SVGIG (reference sequence). This CDR3 contains 11 residues. CDR3 bases: TGTGCCTGGATGATTGGAGATACGCAGTATTTT. Its protein product is CAWMIGDTQYF.

This clonotype was counted ten times or more. The J gene is TRBJ1-5, the V gene TRBV20-1; 7 nucleotides agree with TRBD1. The trim removed 1 base at V and 1 base at J, leaving 7 bases unmatched. The CDR3 sequence is 16 residues long. Germline CDR1 and CDR2: DFQATT and SNEGSKA (reference sequence). The CDR3 region is CSARGLRGRSNQPQHF. The DNA of the CDR3 is TGCAGTGCTAGAGGATTAAGGGGGCGGAGCAATCAGCCCCAGCATTTT.

The chain employs TRBV7-6 and TRBJ2-7; 11 bases are a match to TRBD2. V shed 4 bases and J 9 bases; nucleotides not matched to a gene: 8. The CDR3 sequence is 14 residues long. Germline values: CDR1 SGHVS, CDR2 FNYEAQ. This CDR3 is CASSSTSGKGVQYF. The CDR3 DNA is TGTGCCAGCAGCTCGACTAGCGGGAAAGGGGTGCAGTACTTC.

The gene calls are TRBV6-5 and TRBJ2-1; perhaps TRBD2 as D (5 bases). Trimming cost V 2 bases and J 8 bases, with 19 bases left between them. CDR1 and CDR2 from the germline V gene are MNHEY and SVGAGI. The CDR3 length is 16 residues. For the CDR3, the DNA is TGTGCCAGCAGTTACGGAGCGGTCTTGAGGTCTGATGAGCAGTTCTTC. Translation: CASSYGAVLRSDEQFF.

This clonotype was observed many times. The chain recombines TRBV12-3 or TRBV12-4 with TRBJ1-4, with TRBD1 matching 7 bases. The V gene end was trimmed by 1 base and the J gene end by 8 bases; junction bases not matched to a gene: 7. CDR3 length: 15 residues. The CDR3 coding sequence is TGTGCCAGCAGTTTAGGAAGGGGGCGTAACGAAAAACTGTTTTTT. As protein: CASSLGRGRNEKLFF.

This clonotype was found many times. The chain has TRBV20-1 and TRBJ1-4, with D tentatively TRBD1 (5 bases). V was clipped by 6 bases and J by 7 bases, with 12 bases between them. The CDR3 has 12 residues. CDR1 is DFQATT, CDR2 SNEGSKA, per germline (reference sequence). CDR3 nucleotide sequence: TGCAGTGCCCGGGCCGGGGGTGAAAAACTGTTTTTT. Translated: CSARAGGEKLFF.